The following is a TCR beta chain sequence with its context. A J-beta primer mix and a sample-barcoded 5' primer were used in a second PCR of roughly 7 to 12 cycles. MiXCR, run by TCRdb on the 5' RACE reads, gives a single entry per CDR3 protein. The sample consists of more than 1.4 million distinct CDR3 sequences, 40% to 50% of them appearing once. Germline V gene sequence: CDR1 SGHDT, CDR2 YYEEEE. V lost 6 bases, J lost 4 bases, and 5 bases stayed unmatched. There are 14 residues in the CDR3. These data belong to a study of blood T cells in healthy people across ages. Sequencing input: blood. The gene calls are TRBV5-6 and TRBJ2-1; 9 nucleotides match TRBD2. This clonotype originated in a woman aged 18-29 years in good health. In nucleotides, the CDR3 is TGTGCCAGCATCAGCGGGGGGTTATACAATGAGCAGTTCTTC. It encodes CASISGGLYNEQFF.